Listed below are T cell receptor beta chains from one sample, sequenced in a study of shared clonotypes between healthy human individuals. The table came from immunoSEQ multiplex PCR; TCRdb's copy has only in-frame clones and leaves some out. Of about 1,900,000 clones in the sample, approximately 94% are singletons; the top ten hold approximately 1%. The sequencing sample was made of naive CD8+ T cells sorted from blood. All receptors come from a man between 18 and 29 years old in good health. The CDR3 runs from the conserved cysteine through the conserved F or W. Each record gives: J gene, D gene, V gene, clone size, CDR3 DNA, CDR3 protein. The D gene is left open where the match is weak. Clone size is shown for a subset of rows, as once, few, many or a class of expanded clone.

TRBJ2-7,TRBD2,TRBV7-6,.,TGTGCCAGCAGCCTGGGCCCAAGCGGGAGCCAACCCTACGAGCAGTACTTC,CASSLGPSGSQPYEQYF
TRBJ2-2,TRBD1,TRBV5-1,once,TGCGCCAGCATCCCATTCCACGGGACAGCGAACACCGGGGAGCTGTTTTTT,CASIPFHGTANTGELFF
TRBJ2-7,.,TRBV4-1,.,TGCGCCAGCAGCCAAGAATCCAGGACAACCTACGAGCAGTACTTC,CASSQESRTTYEQYF
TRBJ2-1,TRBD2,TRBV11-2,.,TGTGCCAGCAGCTTAGGACTAGCAGAAAACTACAATGAGCAGTTCTTC,CASSLGLAENYNEQFF
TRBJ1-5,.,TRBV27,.,TGTGCCAGCAGTTTTTCGGGGGGCGGCAATCAGCCCCAGCATTTT,CASSFSGGGNQPQHF
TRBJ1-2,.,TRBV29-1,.,TGCAGCGTTGAAGGAGATAATTATGGCTACACCTTC,CSVEGDNYGYTF
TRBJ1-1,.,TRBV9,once,TGTGCCAGCAGCGTAGGAGGGGGGCCCGACACTGAAGCTTTCTTT,CASSVGGGPDTEAFF
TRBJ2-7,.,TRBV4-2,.,TGTGCCAGCAGCCAAGAACCGGGGTACGAGCAGTACTTC,CASSQEPGYEQYF
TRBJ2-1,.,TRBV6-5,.,TGTGCCAGCAGTTACATGGACTCAAACAATGAGCAGTTCTTC,CASSYMDSNNEQFF
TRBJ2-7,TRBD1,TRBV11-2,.,TGTGCCAGCAGCTTATTGTGGGACAGTACCTACGAGCAGTACTTC,CASSLLWDSTYEQYF
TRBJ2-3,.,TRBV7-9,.,TGTGCCAGCAGCCCCCCCGACACAGATACGCAGTATTTT,CASSPPDTDTQYF
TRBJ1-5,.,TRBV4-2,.,TGTGCCAGCAGCCAAGAAGCCGCGAGCAATCAGCCCCAGCATTTT,CASSQEAASNQPQHF
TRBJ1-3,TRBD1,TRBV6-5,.,TGTGCCAGCAGTTACTCGACAGGGGTGCGTGGAAACACCATATATTTT,CASSYSTGVRGNTIYF
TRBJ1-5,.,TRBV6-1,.,TGTGCCAGCAGTGAAGCTTTTGGGGCGCGGGTAGAGCAGCCCCAGCATTTT,CASSEAFGARVEQPQHF
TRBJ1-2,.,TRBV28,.,TGTGCCAGCAGTTATCTGGCAGGGGCAGGATCTGGCTACACCTTC,CASSYLAGAGSGYTF
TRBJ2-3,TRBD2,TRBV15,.,TGTGCCACCAGGGGGCCTCTAGCGGGGGATCTTAGCACAGATACGCAGTATTTT,CATRGPLAGDLSTDTQYF
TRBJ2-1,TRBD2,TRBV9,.,TGTGCCAGCAGCGTAGGCGGGGGGCCTCACAATGAGCAGTTCTTC,CASSVGGGPHNEQFF
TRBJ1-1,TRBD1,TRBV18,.,TGTGCCAGCTCACCCTCCCGGACAGGACAGAACACTGAAGCTTTCTTT,CASSPSRTGQNTEAFF
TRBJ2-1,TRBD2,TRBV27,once,TGTGCCAGCAACATATGGGCTAGCGGGTGGAATGAGCAGTTCTTC,CASNIWASGWNEQFF
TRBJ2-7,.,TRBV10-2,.,TGCGCCAGCAGTGAGTCGCAGGAGAGGACCTACGAGCAGTACTTC,CASSESQERTYEQYF
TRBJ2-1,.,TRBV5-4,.,TGTGCCAGCAGCTTGCCCGAAAGCTCCTACAATGAGCAGTTCTTC,CASSLPESSYNEQFF
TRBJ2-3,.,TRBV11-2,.,TGTGCCAGCAGACAGGCAGGGCGGTCAGATACGCAGTATTTT,CASRQAGRSDTQYF
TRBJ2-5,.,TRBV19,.,TGTGCCAGTAGTAAGGGGGGTAGCCAAGAGACCCAGTACTTC,CASSKGGSQETQYF
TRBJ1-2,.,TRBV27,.,TGTGCCAGCAGTTTATCGGTTGTGTCAGGTTGGGGCTACACCTTC,CASSLSVVSGWGYTF
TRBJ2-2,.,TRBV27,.,TGTGCCAGCAGTTTGGGGCTCACCGGGGAGCTGTTTTTT,CASSLGLTGELFF
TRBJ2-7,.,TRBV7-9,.,TGTGCCAGCAGCCGTTACTACGAGCAGTACTTC,CASSRYYEQYF
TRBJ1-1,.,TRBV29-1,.,TGCAGCGTTGGAGACGGCTCATGGACTGAAGCTTTCTTT,CSVGDGSWTEAFF
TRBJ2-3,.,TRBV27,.,TGTGCCAGCTCCGTGGGGATCCTAGGGGAGACGCAGTATTTT,CASSVGILGETQYF
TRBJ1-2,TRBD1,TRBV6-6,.,TGTGCCAGCAGCCTGGGACAGGGGGCTGGTGGCTACACCTTC,CASSLGQGAGGYTF
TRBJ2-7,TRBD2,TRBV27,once,TGTGCCAGCAGTCCTTCCGCGGGGGATGGGAGTATCGAGCAGTACTTC,CASSPSAGDGSIEQYF
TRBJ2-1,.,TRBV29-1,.,TGCAGCGTCGGACGAGGGGACAATGAGCAGTTCTTC,CSVGRGDNEQFF
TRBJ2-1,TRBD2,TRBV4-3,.,TGCGCCAGCAGCCAAGCGGGAGCGGGAGGTTCCTACAATGAGCAGTTCTTC,CASSQAGAGGSYNEQFF
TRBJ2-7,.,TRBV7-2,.,TGTGCCAGCAGCTTAGATAGCGCTCCCTCCTACGAGCAGTACTTC,CASSLDSAPSYEQYF
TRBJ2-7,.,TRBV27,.,TGTGCCAGCAGTGGCGGGACACCCGAGCAGTACTTC,CASSGGTPEQYF
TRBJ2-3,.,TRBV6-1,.,TGTGCCAGCAGTGAGATCCGGGGCTACACAGATACGCAGTATTTT,CASSEIRGYTDTQYF
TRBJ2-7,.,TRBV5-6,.,TGTGCCAGCAGCCCCACTCCGGCCGCCCTGGCCCACGAGCAGTACTTC,CASSPTPAALAHEQYF
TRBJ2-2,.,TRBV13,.,TGTGCCAGCAGCCTCGTTCGCGGGGAGCTGTTTTTT,CASSLVRGELFF